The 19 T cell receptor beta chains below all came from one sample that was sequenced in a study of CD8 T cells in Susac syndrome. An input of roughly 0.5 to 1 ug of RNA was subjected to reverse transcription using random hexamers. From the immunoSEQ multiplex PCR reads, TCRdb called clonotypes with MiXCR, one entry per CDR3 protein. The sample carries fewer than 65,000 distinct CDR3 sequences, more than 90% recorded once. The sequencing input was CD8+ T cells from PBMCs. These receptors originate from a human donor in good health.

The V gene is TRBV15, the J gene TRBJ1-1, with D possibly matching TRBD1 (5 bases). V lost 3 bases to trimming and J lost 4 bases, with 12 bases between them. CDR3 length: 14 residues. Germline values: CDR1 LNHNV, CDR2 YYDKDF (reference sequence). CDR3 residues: CATSRRGGGTEAFF. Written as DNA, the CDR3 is TGTGCCACCAGCAGGAGGGGCGGAGGCACTGAAGCTTTCTTT.

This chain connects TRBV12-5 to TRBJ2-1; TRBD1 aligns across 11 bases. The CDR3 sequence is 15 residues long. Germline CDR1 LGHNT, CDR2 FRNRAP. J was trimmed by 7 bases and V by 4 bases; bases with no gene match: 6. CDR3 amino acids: CASGSGQGGANEQFF. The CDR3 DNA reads TGTGCTAGTGGTTCGGGACAGGGGGGTGCGAATGAGCAGTTCTTC.

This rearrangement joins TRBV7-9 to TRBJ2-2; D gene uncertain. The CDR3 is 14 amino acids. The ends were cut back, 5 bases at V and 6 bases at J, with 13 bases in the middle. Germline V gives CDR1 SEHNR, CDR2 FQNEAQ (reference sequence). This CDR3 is CASSRPVAAGELFF. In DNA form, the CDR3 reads TGTGCCAGCAGCCGACCCGTAGCAGCCGGGGAGCTGTTTTTT.

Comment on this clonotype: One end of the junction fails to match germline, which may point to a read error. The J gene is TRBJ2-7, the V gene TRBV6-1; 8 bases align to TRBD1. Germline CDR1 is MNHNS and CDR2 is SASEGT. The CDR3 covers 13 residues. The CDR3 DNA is TGTGCCAGCATGCGGACAGGGCTCTACGAGCAGTATTTC. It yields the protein CASMRTGLYEQYF.

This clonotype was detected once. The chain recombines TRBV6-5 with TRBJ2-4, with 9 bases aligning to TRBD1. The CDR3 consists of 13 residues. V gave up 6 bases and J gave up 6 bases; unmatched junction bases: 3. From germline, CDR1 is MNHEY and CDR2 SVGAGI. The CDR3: CASSPGQGNIQYF. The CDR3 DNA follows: TGTGCCAGCAGCCCGGGACAGGGAAACATTCAGTACTTC.

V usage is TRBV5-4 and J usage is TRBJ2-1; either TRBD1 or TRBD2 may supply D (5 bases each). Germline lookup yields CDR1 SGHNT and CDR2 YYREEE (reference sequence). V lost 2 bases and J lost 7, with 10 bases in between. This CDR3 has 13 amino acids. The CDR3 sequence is CASSFKGTNEQFF. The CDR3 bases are TGTGCCAGCAGCTTTAAGGGGACGAATGAGCAGTTCTTC.

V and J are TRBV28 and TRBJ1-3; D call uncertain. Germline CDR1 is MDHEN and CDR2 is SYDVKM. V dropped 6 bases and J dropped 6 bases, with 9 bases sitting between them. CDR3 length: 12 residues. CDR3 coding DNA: TGTGCCAGCAGCACCCCCGAAAACACCATATATTTT. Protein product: CASSTPENTIYF.

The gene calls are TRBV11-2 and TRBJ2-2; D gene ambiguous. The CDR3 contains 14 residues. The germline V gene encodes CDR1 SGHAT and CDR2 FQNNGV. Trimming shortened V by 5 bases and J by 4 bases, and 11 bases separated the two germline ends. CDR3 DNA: TGTGCCAGCAGCCCACCTCGGCTCACCGGGGAGCTGTTTTTT. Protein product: CASSPPRLTGELFF.

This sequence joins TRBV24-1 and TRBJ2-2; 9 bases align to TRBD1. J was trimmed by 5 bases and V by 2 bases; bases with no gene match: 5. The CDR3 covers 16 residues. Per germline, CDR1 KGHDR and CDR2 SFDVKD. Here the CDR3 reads CATSDWRTGDTGELFF. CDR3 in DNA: TGTGCCACCAGTGATTGGAGGACAGGGGATACCGGGGAGCTGTTTTTT.

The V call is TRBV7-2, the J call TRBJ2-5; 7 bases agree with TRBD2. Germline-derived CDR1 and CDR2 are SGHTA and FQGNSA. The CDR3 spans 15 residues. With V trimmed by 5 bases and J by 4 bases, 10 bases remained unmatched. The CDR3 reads CASSPWASGIETQYF. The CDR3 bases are TGTGCCAGCAGCCCGTGGGCTAGCGGTATAGAGACCCAGTACTTC.

The CDR3 DNA reads as TGTGCCAGCAGCCCATTGACAGACCCCCGGGAGACCCAGTACTTC. This codes for CASSPLTDPRETQYF. This chain joins TRBV7-9 and TRBJ2-5; a possible D gene is TRBD1 (5 bases). Trimming took 5 bases from V and 5 from J, leaving 18 bases between them. The V gene's germline CDR1 is SEHNR and CDR2 FQNEAQ (reference sequence). This CDR3 has 15 amino acids.

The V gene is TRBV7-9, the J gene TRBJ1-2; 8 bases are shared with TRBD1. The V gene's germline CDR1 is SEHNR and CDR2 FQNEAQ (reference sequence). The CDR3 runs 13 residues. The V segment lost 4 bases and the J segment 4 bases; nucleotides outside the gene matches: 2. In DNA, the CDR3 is TGTGCCAGCAGCTCGGGACAGGTCTATGGCTACACCTTC. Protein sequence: CASSSGQVYGYTF.

The CDR3 nucleotides are TGTGCCAGCAGCGTAAGTACCTCCTACAATGAGCAGTTCTTC. Amino acids: CASSVSTSYNEQFF. The V and J genes are TRBV9 and TRBJ2-1; no clear D gene. V lost 1 base to trimming and J lost 0 bases, with 5 bases between them. The CDR3 is 14 residues long. Germline V gene sequence: CDR1 SGDLS, CDR2 YYNGEE.

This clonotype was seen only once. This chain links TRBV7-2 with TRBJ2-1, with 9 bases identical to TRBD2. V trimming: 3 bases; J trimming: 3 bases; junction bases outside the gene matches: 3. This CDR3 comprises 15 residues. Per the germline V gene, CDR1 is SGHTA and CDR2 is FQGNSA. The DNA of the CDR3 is TGTGCCAGCAGCTTCGCGGGGGGGCTCTACAATGAGCAGTTCTTC. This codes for CASSFAGGLYNEQFF.

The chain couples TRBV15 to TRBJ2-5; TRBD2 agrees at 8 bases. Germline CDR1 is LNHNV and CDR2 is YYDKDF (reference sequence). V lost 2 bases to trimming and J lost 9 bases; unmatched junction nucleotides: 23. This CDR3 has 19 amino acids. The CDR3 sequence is CATSRRGGTLAGRIEAQYF. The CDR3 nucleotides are TGTGCCACCAGCAGAAGGGGCGGTACCTTAGCGGGGCGGATCGAGGCCCAGTACTTC.

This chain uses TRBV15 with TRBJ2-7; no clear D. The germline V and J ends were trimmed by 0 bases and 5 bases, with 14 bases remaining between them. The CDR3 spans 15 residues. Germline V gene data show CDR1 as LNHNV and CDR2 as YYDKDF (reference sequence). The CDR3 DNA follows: TGTGCCACCAGCAGAGATGGGCGGTTCGACGACGAGCAGTACTTC. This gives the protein CATSRDGRFDDEQYF. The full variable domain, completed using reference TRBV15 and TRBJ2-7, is DAMVIQNPRYQVTQFGKPVTLSCSQTLNHNVMYWYQQKSSQAPKLLFHYYDKDFNNEADTPDNFQSRRPNTSFCFLDIRSPGLGDTAMYLCATSRDGRFDDEQYFGPGTRLTVT.

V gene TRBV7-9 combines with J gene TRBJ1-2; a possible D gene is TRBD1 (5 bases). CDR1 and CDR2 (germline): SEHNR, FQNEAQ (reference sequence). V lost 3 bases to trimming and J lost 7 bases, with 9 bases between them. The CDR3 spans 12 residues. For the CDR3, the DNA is TGTGCCAGCAGCTTCGGGGGTAGTGGCTACACCTTC. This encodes CASSFGGSGYTF.

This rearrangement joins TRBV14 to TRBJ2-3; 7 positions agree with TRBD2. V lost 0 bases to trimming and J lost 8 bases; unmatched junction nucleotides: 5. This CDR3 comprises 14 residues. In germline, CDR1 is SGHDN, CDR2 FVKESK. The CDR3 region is CASSQEDWGGTQYF. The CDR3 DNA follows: TGTGCCAGCAGCCAAGAAGACTGGGGGGGTACGCAGTATTTT.

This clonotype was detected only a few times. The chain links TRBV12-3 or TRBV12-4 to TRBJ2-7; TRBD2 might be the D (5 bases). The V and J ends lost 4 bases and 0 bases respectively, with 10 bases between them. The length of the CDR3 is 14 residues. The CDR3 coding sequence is TGTGCCAGCAGTTCTTGGGAGAGCTCCTACGAGCAGTACTTC. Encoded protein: CASSSWESSYEQYF.